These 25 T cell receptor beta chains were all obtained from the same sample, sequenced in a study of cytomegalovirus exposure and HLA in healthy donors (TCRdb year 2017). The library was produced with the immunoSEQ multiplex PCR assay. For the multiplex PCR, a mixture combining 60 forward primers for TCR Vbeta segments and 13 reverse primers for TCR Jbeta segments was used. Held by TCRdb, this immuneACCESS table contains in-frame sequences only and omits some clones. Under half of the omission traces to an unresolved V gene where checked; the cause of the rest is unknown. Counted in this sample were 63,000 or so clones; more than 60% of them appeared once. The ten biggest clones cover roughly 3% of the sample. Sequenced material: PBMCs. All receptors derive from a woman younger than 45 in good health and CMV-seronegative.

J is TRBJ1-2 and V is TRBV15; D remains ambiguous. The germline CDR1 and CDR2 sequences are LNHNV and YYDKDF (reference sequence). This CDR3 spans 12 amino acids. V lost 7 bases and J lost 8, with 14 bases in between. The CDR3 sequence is CATKNVGEGYTF. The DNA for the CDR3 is TGTGCCACCAAAAACGTCGGGGAAGGCTACACCTTC. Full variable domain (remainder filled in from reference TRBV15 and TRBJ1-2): DAMVIQNPRYQVTQFGKPVTLSCSQTLNHNVMYWYQQKSSQAPKLLFHYYDKDFNNEADTPDNFQSRRPNTSFCFLDIRSPGLGDTAMYLCATKNVGEGYTFGSGTRLTVV.

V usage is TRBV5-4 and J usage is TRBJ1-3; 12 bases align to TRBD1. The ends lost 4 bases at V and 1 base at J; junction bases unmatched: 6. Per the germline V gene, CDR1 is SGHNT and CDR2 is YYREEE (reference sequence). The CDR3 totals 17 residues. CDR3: CASSTGQGARSGNTIYF. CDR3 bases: TGTGCCAGCAGCACGGGACAGGGGGCCCGATCTGGAAACACCATATATTTT.

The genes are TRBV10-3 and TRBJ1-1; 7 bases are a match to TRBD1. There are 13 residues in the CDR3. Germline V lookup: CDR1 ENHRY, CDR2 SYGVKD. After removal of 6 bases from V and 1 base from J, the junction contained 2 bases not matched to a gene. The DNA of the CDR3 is TGTGCCATCAGCGACAGGGAGAACACTGAAGCTTTCTTT. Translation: CAISDRENTEAFF.

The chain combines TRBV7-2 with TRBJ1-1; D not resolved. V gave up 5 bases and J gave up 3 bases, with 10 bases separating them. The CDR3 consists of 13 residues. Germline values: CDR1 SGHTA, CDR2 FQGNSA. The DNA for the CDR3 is TGTGCCAGCAGCCCTAGGTTGTACACTGAAGCTTTCTTT. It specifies CASSPRLYTEAFF.

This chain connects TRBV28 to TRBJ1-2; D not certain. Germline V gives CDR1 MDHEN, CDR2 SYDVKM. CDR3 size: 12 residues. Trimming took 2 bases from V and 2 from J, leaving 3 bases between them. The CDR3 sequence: CASSLQNYGYTF. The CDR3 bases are TGTGCCAGCAGTTTACAGAACTATGGCTACACCTTC.

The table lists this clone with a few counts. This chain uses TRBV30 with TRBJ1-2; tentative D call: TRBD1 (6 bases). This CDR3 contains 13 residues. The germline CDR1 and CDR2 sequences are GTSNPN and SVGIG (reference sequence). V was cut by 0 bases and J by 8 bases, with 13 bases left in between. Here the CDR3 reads CAWSVTGKDGYTF. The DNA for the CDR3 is TGTGCCTGGAGTGTCACAGGGAAAGACGGCTACACCTTC.

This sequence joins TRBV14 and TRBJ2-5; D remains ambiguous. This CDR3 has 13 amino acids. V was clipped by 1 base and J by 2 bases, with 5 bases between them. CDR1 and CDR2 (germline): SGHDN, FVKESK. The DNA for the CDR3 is TGTGCCAGCAGCCAAGTTCTACAAGAGACCCAGTACTTC. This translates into CASSQVLQETQYF. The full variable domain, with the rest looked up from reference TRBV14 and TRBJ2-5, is EAGVTQFPSHSVIEKGQTVTLRCDPISGHDNLYWYRRVMGKEIKFLLHFVKESKQDESGMPNNRFLAERTGGTYSTLKVQPAELEDSGVYFCASSQVLQETQYFGPGTRLLVL.

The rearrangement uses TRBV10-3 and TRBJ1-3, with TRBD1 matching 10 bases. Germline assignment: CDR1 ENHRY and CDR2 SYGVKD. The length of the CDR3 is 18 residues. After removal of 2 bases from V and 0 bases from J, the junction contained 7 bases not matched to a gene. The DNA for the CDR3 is TGTGCCATCAGTGAGGCCGGGACAGGGGCAACCTCTGGAAACACCATATATTTT. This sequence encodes CAISEAGTGATSGNTIYF.

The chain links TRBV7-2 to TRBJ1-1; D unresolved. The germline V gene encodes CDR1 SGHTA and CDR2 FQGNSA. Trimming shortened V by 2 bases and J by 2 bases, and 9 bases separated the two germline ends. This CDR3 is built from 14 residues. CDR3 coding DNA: TGTGCCAGCAGCTTATACCAACTTAACACTGAAGCTTTCTTT. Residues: CASSLYQLNTEAFF.

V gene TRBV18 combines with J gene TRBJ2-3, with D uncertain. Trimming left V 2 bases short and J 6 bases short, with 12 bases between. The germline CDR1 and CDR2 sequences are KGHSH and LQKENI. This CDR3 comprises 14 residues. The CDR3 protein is CASSPNPTGDTQYF. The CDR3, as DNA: TGTGCCAGCTCACCAAACCCGACGGGTGATACGCAGTATTTT.

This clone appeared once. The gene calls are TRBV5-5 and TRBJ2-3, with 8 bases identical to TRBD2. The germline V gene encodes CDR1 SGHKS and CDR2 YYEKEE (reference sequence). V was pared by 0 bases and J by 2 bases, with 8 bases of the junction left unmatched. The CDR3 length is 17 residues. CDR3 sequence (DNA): TGTGCCAGCAGCTTGGTGGGGGGGACTAGGGTCACAGATACGCAGTATTTT. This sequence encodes CASSLVGGTRVTDTQYF.

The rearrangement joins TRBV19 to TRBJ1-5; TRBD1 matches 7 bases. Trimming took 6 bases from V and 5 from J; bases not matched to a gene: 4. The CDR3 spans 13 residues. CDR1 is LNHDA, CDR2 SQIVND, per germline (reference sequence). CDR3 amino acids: CASSGQAYQPQHF. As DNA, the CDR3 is TGTGCCAGTAGCGGACAGGCCTATCAGCCCCAGCATTTT.

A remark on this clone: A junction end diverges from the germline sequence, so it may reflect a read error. The CDR3 spells CASRTSSNYEQHF. The DNA for the CDR3 is TGTGCCAGCCGGACTAGCTCCAACTACGAGCAGCACTTC. The chain joins TRBV6-1 to TRBJ2-7; 8 bases are shared with TRBD2. The germline gives CDR1 MNHNS, CDR2 SASEGT. The CDR3 extends over 13 amino acids.

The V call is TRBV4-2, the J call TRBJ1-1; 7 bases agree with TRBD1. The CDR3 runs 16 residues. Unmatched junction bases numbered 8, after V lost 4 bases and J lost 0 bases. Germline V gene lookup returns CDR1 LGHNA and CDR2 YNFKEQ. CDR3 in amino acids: CASSPKQGWVNTEAFF. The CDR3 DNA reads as TGTGCCAGCAGCCCCAAACAGGGGTGGGTGAACACTGAAGCTTTCTTT.

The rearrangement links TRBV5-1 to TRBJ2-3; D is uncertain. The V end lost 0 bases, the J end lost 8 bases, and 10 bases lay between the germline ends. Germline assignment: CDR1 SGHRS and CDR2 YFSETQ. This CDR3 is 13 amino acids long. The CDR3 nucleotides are TGCGCCAGCAGCTTGGGCACAGATTTTACGCAGTATTTT. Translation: CASSLGTDFTQYF.

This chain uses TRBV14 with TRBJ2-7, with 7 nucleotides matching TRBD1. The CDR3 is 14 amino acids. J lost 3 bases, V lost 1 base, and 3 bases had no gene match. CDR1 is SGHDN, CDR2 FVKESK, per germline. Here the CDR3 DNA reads TGTGCCAGCAGCCAAGGGGCAGGGGGCTACGAGCAGTACTTC. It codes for CASSQGAGGYEQYF.

CDR3 region: CASSTRTGREETQYF. The CDR3 nucleotides are TGTGCCAGCAGCACTCGGACAGGGAGGGAAGAGACCCAGTACTTC. The rearrangement joins TRBV9 to TRBJ2-5, with D possibly matching TRBD1 (8 bases). Germline CDR1 is SGDLS and CDR2 is YYNGEE. The ends were cut back, 4 bases at V and 3 bases at J, with 16 bases in the middle. This CDR3 is 15 amino acids long.

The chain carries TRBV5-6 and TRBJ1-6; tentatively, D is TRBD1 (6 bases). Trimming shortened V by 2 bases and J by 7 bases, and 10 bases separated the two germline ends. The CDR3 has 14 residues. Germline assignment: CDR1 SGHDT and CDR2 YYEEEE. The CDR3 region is CASSLQGGNSPLHF. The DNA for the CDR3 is TGTGCCAGCAGCTTACAGGGTGGGAATTCACCCCTCCACTTT.

The CDR3 bases are TGTGCCAGCAGCTTATTCCACTCGACAGGGAGCTATGGCTACACCTTC. Translating gives CASSLFHSTGSYGYTF. This sequence joins TRBV7-6 and TRBJ1-2; 7 bases map to TRBD1. The CDR3 consists of 16 residues. Losses at the gene ends were 2 bases for V and 4 bases for J; bases not matched to a gene: 10. CDR1 and CDR2 from the germline V gene are SGHVS and FNYEAQ.

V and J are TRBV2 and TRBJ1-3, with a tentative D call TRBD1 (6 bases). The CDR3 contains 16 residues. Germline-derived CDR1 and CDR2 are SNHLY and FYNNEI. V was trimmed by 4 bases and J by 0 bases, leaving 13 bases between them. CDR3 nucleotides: TGTGCCAGCAGTGGGGCAGGGGTGACCTCTGGAAACACCATATATTTT. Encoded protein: CASSGAGVTSGNTIYF. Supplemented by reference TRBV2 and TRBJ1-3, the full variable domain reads EPEVTQTPSHQVTQMGQEVILRCVPISNHLYFYWYRQILGQKVEFLVSFYNNEISEKSEIFDDQFSVERPDGSNFTLKIRSTKLEDSAMYFCASSGAGVTSGNTIYFGEGSWLTVV.

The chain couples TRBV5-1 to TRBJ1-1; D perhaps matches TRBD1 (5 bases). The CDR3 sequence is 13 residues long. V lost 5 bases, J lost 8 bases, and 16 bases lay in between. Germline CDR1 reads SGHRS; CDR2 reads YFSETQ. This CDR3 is CASSPTGLGEAFF. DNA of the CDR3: TGCGCCAGCAGTCCCACAGGCCTCGGGGAAGCTTTCTTT.

As DNA, the CDR3 is TGTGCCAGCAGCTTTGGGGCAGAAGCTTTCTTT. This codes for CASSFGAEAFF. This sequence joins TRBV5-5 and TRBJ1-1; a weak D match, TRBD1 (5 bases). Trimming pared 2 bases from V and 8 bases from J, leaving 7 bases between. CDR1 and CDR2 from the germline V gene are SGHKS and YYEKEE (reference sequence). CDR3 length equals 11 residues.

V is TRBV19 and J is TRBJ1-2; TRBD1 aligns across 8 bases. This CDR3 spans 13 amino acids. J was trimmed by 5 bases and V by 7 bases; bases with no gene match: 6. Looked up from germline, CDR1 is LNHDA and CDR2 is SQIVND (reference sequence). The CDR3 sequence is CASKTQGVYGYTF. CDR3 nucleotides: TGTGCCAGTAAAACACAGGGGGTGTATGGCTACACCTTC.

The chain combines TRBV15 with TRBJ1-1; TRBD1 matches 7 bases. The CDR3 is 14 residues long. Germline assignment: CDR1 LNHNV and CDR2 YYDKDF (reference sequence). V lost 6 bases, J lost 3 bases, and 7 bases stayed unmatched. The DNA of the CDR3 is TGTGCCACCAGTCCCGACAGGGCCCACACTGAAGCTTTCTTT. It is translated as CATSPDRAHTEAFF.

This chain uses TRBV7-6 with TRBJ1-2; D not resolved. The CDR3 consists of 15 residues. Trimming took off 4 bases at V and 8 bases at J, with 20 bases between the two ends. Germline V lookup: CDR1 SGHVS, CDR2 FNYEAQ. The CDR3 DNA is TGTGCCAGCAGCTCGATACCGGGCCCTGAGGGAGGCTACACCTTC. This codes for CASSSIPGPEGGYTF.